This TCR beta chain comes out of a study of blood T cells in healthy people across ages. The use of a sample-barcoded 5' primer and a J-beta primer mix characterized a second PCR of roughly 6 to 11 cycles. TCRdb recomputed calls from the 5' RACE reads with MiXCR, one row per CDR3 protein. The sample carries roughly 1 million distinct CDR3 sequences, under 30% recorded once. CDR3 length equals 16 residues. With 1 base removed from V and 9 bases from J, the gap between germline ends came to 19 bases. Total RNA extraction produced at least 6 micrograms (per sample) for the study. The sample also formed part of further work on T cells of mothers and their children. That study adds: Over 8 million reads per mother and 2.5 million to 3.5 million per child were obtained.

The sequence was collected from a girl aged 2 to 9 in good health. V and J are TRBV12-3 or TRBV12-4 and TRBJ2-1; TRBD2 might be the D (5 bases). Sequenced sample: blood. In nucleotides, the CDR3 is TGTGCCAGCAGTTTAGACGGAAGCGGAGAGCTCGTTGAGCAGTTCTTC. This translates into CASSLDGSGELVEQFF.